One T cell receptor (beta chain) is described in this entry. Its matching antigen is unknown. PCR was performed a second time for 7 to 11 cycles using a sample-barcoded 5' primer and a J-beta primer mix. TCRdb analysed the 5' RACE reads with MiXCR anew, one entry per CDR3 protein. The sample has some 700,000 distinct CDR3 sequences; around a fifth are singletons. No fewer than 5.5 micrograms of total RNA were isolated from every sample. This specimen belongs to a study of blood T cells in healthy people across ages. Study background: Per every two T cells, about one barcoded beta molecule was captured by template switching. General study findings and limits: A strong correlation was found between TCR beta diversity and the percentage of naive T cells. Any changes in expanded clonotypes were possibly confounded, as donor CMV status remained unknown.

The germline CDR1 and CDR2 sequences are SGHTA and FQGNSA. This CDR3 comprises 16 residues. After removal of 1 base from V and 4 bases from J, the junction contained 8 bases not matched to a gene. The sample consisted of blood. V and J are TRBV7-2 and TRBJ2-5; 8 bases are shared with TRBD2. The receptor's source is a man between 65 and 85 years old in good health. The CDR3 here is CASSLGPGTSLETQYF. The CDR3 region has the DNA TGTGCCAGCAGCTTAGGCCCCGGGACTAGTCTAGAGACCCAGTACTTC. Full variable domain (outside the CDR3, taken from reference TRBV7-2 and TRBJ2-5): GAGVSQSPSNKVTEKGKDVELRCDPISGHTALYWYRQSLGQGLEFLIYFQGNSAPDKSGLPSDRFSAERTGGSVSTLTIQRTQQEDSAVYLCASSLGPGTSLETQYFGPGTRLLVL.